Shown below are 25 T cell receptor beta chains from a single sample sequenced in a study of regulatory T cells in long-lasting Graves disease. Stated time point: persistent/refractory GD, antithyroid drugs over 5 years with positive TRAb. The TCR library used RNA extracted from PBMCs. The TCR beta library used iRepertoire HTBI primers with Arm-PCR amplification of CDR3. Using its own MiXCR run on the multiplex PCR reads, TCRdb lists one record per CDR3 protein. The sample includes over 450,000 distinct CDR3 sequences, around a fifth of them seen just once. Sample: peripheral blood mononuclear cells (PBMCs), taken when the disease was refractory, from a patient treated with antithyroid drugs. These receptors all come from a female donor with Graves disease.

This clonotype appeared many times. The V call is TRBV9, the J call TRBJ1-2; 8 bases map to TRBD1. This CDR3 contains 15 residues. Germline V lookup: CDR1 SGDLS, CDR2 YYNGEE. V gave up 1 base and J gave up 4 bases; unmatched junction bases: 6. CDR3 in DNA: TGTGCCAGCAGCGTACGGACCACAGGGGGCTATGGCTACACCTTC. Its protein product is CASSVRTTGGYGYTF. Using reference TRBV9 and TRBJ1-2 for the parts outside the CDR3, the full variable domain is DSGVTQTPKHLITATGQRVTLRCSPRSGDLSVYWYQQSLDQGLQFLIQYYNGEERAKGNILERFSAQQFPDLHSELNLSSLELGDSALYFCASSVRTTGGYGYTFGSGTRLTVV.

This clonotype was detected many times. The chain uses TRBV11-1 and TRBJ2-7, with D possibly called TRBD1 or TRBD2 (6 bases each). The V end lost 3 bases, the J end lost 4 bases, and 10 bases lay between the germline ends. The germline CDR1 and CDR2 sequences are SGHAT and FQDESV (reference sequence). The CDR3 consists of 13 residues. The CDR3: CASSFTGAYEQYF. The CDR3 DNA sequence: TGTGCCAGCAGCTTCACGGGGGCGTACGAGCAGTACTTC.

About this clonotype: It may be a read error: a sequence one base away is much more abundant. The CDR3 carries no conserved terminal phenylalanine or tryptophan, so it likely arises from a read error. The rearrangement joins TRBV6-9 to TRBJ1-1; no firm D call. The CDR3 totals 15 residues. The V end was cut by 2 bases, the J end by 1 base, with 11 bases between. From germline, CDR1 is MNHGY and CDR2 SVAAGI. CDR3 in DNA: TGTGCCAGCAGTTATGACCAAACCGAGAACACTGAAGCTTTCTCT. Amino acids: CASSYDQTENTEAFS.

This clonotype was observed at least ten times. CDR3 sequence: CASSPIDYYGYTF. DNA for the CDR3: TGTGCCAGCAGCCCAATAGACTACTATGGCTACACCTTC. The V gene is TRBV7-9, the J gene TRBJ1-2, with unresolved D. The V gene's germline CDR1 is SEHNR and CDR2 FQNEAQ (reference sequence). The CDR3 covers 13 residues. Trimming cost V 5 bases and J 3 bases, with 10 bases left between them.

The chain combines TRBV2 with TRBJ2-3; the match to TRBD1 covers 11 bases. The CDR3 extends over 14 amino acids. With 7 bases clipped from V and 4 bases from J, the junction kept 4 bases outside the gene matches. Germline V CDR1 and CDR2: SNHLY, FYNNEI. CDR3 in DNA: TGTGCCAGCACCCCGGACAGGGGGCCAGATACGCAGTATTTT. Protein sequence: CASTPDRGPDTQYF. Supplemented by reference TRBV2 and TRBJ2-3, the full variable domain reads EPEVTQTPSHQVTQMGQEVILRCVPISNHLYFYWYRQILGQKVEFLVSFYNNEISEKSEIFDDQFSVERPDGSNFTLKIRSTKLEDSAMYFCASTPDRGPDTQYFGPGTRLTVL.

The chain combines TRBV6-1 with TRBJ1-3; D possibly corresponds to TRBD1 (6 bases). The V gene lost 6 bases and the J gene lost 0 bases, with 9 bases spanning the gap. Germline CDR1 reads MNHNS; CDR2 reads SASEGT. This CDR3 has 14 amino acids. This CDR3 reads CASSRDISGNTIYF. CDR3 in DNA: TGTGCCAGCAGCCGGGACATCTCTGGAAACACCATATATTTT.

V and J are TRBV28 and TRBJ1-4, with unresolved D. The CDR3 covers 13 residues. V was cut by 6 bases and J by 6 bases, with 11 bases left in between. The germline V gene has CDR1 MDHEN and CDR2 SYDVKM. Here the CDR3 DNA reads TGTGCCAGCAGGGCCAGCCCTTATGAAAAACTGTTTTTT. Protein product: CASRASPYEKLFF.

This clonotype has a count of ten or more. V and J are TRBV28 and TRBJ1-2; the D gene is possibly TRBD1 (5 bases). Trimming pared 4 bases from V and 5 bases from J, leaving 14 bases between. The CDR3 is 14 amino acids. CDR1 is MDHEN and CDR2 is SYDVKM in the germline V gene. The CDR3: CASSYPPGSYGYTF. The DNA of the CDR3 is TGTGCCAGCAGTTACCCGCCAGGGAGTTATGGCTACACCTTC.

The chain is built from TRBV20-1 and TRBJ2-7, with 13 bases aligning to TRBD2. Germline lookup yields CDR1 DFQATT and CDR2 SNEGSKA (reference sequence). The CDR3 has 15 residues. J was trimmed by 2 bases and V by 6 bases; bases with no gene match: 7. The CDR3, as DNA: TGCAGTGCAACCGGGACTAGCGGGACCACCTACGAGCAGTACTTC. It translates to CSATGTSGTTYEQYF.

This clonotype was picked up many times. This chain joins TRBV6-1 and TRBJ1-2; D is uncertain. The CDR3 is made up of 15 amino acids. V was cut by 7 bases and J by 2 bases, with 17 bases left in between. Germline loops: CDR1 MNHNS, CDR2 SASEGT. The CDR3 DNA reads TGTGCCAGCACTCCTACGACCACATTAAACTATGGCTACACCTTC. It translates to CASTPTTTLNYGYTF.

This clonotype was detected ten times or more. The gene calls are TRBV20-1 and TRBJ1-1; 7 bases align to TRBD1. There are 15 residues in the CDR3. Trimming at V came to 3 bases and at J to 1 base, leaving 8 bases not matched to a gene. Germline CDR1 DFQATT, CDR2 SNEGSKA (reference sequence). CDR3 DNA: TGCAGTGCTAGCAGCACAGGGGTGGGGAACACTGAAGCTTTCTTT. Its translation: CSASSTGVGNTEAFF.

This clonotype was counted ten times or more. The rearrangement uses TRBV12-3 or TRBV12-4 and TRBJ2-7; D might be TRBD1 (5 bases). Trimming shortened V by 2 bases and J by 6 bases, and 8 bases separated the two germline ends. This CDR3 region has 12 residues. CDR3 residues: CASSLQGSEQYF. The CDR3 DNA is TGTGCCAGCAGTTTACAGGGATCCGAGCAGTACTTC.

J is TRBJ2-7 and V is TRBV6-1, with 7 bases identical to TRBD1. The V segment lost 6 bases and the J segment 7 bases; nucleotides outside the gene matches: 15. This CDR3 is 15 amino acids long. Germline CDR1 MNHNS, CDR2 SASEGT. The CDR3 region has the DNA TGTGCCAGCAGCGAGCCGGACAGGCGATCGGGGGAGCAGTACTTC. Translating gives CASSEPDRRSGEQYF.

This clonotype was seen only a few times. The V gene is TRBV6-1, the J gene TRBJ2-1; possible D gene TRBD2, 7 bases. V gave up 2 bases and J gave up 6 bases, with 17 bases separating them. Germline V CDR1 and CDR2: MNHNS, SASEGT. The CDR3 has 16 residues. CDR3 coding DNA: TGTGCCAGCAGTGAAACGGGGGCTAGCGGAATCAATGAGCAGTTCTTC. It specifies CASSETGASGINEQFF.

This clonotype occurred many times. This chain links TRBV28 with TRBJ1-1; D is unresolved. Germline assignment: CDR1 MDHEN and CDR2 SYDVKM. CDR3 length: 13 amino acids. Trimming pared 6 bases from V and 4 bases from J, leaving 12 bases between. The DNA of the CDR3 is TGTGCCAGCAGCTTCGGACGGGGCACTGAAGCTTTCTTT. Amino acids: CASSFGRGTEAFF. The complete variable domain, with remaining parts taken from reference TRBV28 and TRBJ1-1, reads DVKVTQSSRYLVKRTGEKVFLECVQDMDHENMFWYRQDPGLGLRLIYFSYDVKMKEKGDIPEGYSVSREKKERFSLILESASTNQTSMYLCASSFGRGTEAFFGQGTRLTVV.

This chain links TRBV28 with TRBJ1-3; 7 bases are shared with TRBD1. J gave up 0 bases and V 2 bases, and 4 bases lay outside the gene matches. Per germline, CDR1 MDHEN and CDR2 SYDVKM. The CDR3 runs to 16 residues. The CDR3 reads CASSLTDRYSGNTIYF. CDR3 in DNA: TGTGCCAGCAGTTTAACGGACAGGTACTCTGGAAACACCATATATTTT.

This clonotype was seen many times. This chain links TRBV6-2 or TRBV6-3 with TRBJ2-7, with D maybe TRBD1 (7 bases). This CDR3 region has 16 residues. V dropped 4 bases and J dropped 2 bases, with 18 bases sitting between them. Germline V gene data show CDR1 as MNHEY and CDR2 as SVGEGT. CDR3 sequence reads: CASSFAEGAHPYEQYF. CDR3 DNA: TGTGCCAGCAGTTTCGCGGAGGGGGCGCACCCCTACGAGCAGTACTTC.

There are many counts of this clonotype. The chain links TRBV20-1 to TRBJ1-6; 8 bases match TRBD1. The length of the CDR3 is 21 residues. The germline gives CDR1 DFQATT, CDR2 SNEGSKA (reference sequence). V lost 3 bases and J lost 5; bases outside the gene matches: 24. The CDR3 nucleotides are TGCAGTGCTAGTCAAGAAAAGTCGCCAGGGGGCGTTAATACGGATAATTCACCCCTCCACTTT. Amino acid sequence: CSASQEKSPGGVNTDNSPLHF.

In this sample, this clonotype turned up many times. The chain recombines TRBV28 with TRBJ2-7, with 9 bases identical to TRBD1. CDR3 length: 14 residues. V shed 7 bases and J 2 bases; nucleotides not matched to a gene: 6. CDR1 and CDR2 (germline): MDHEN, SYDVKM. The CDR3 spells CASTRTGAPYEQYF. DNA for the CDR3: TGTGCCAGCACCAGGACAGGGGCCCCCTACGAGCAGTACTTC.

This clonotype showed up many times. The chain is built from TRBV28 and TRBJ1-1; D is ambiguous. Looked up from germline, CDR1 is MDHEN and CDR2 is SYDVKM. There are 13 residues in the CDR3. The V end was cut by 3 bases, the J end by 5 bases, with 10 bases between. The CDR3 sequence: CASSFRRLTEAFF. The CDR3 coding sequence is TGTGCCAGCAGTTTTAGGCGACTTACTGAAGCTTTCTTT.

DNA for the CDR3: TGCAGTGCTCTTTATCGAACAGGGGCGAGCACCGGGGAGCTGTTTTTT. Residues: CSALYRTGASTGELFF. This sequence joins TRBV20-1 and TRBJ2-2, with TRBD1 identical over 7 bases. The germline V gene has CDR1 DFQATT and CDR2 SNEGSKA (reference sequence). J was trimmed by 4 bases and V by 5 bases; bases with no gene match: 13. The CDR3 has 16 amino acids.

There are many counts of this clonotype. The rearrangement links TRBV6-1 to TRBJ1-5; D possibly corresponds to TRBD1 (6 bases). V was cut by 6 bases and J by 2 bases, with 23 bases left in between. Germline loops: CDR1 MNHNS, CDR2 SASEGT. The CDR3 loop spans 18 amino acids. CDR3 nucleotide sequence: TGTGCCAGCAGAAAAGCCGAAACAGGGAGGGGAGGCAATCAGCCCCAGCATTTT. Translated: CASRKAETGRGGNQPQHF.

This clonotype has just a few counts. The chain couples TRBV3-1 to TRBJ1-4; no clear D. The CDR3 loop spans 15 amino acids. The V and J ends lost 4 bases and 8 bases respectively, with 17 bases between them. Per the germline V gene, CDR1 is LGHDT and CDR2 is YNNKEL (reference sequence). CDR3 sequence reads: CASSPRGDGREKLFF. CDR3 in DNA: TGTGCCAGCAGCCCCCGCGGGGATGGTAGGGAAAAACTGTTTTTT.

Of note for this clonotype: Just one base apart from a much larger clone, this may be a read error. V gene TRBV6-1 combines with J gene TRBJ2-7; 11 bases line up with TRBD1. V dropped 6 bases and J dropped 7; count of bases not matched to a gene: 11. The germline gives CDR1 MNHNS, CDR2 SASEGT. This CDR3 is 15 amino acids long. The CDR3 loop is CASSPPGQGAEEQYF. The CDR3, as DNA: TGTGCCAGCAGCCCTCCCGGACAGGGGGCGGAAGAGCAGTACTTC.

This clonotype was detected a few times. The rearrangement joins TRBV30 to TRBJ2-2; D is tentatively TRBD1 or TRBD2 (5 bases each). The CDR3 sequence is 14 residues long. V was shortened by 2 bases and J by 6 bases, with 13 bases between the two germline ends. Per the germline V gene, CDR1 is GTSNPN and CDR2 is SVGIG (reference sequence). CDR3 in DNA: TGTGCCTGGAGTTACACCCTGGGGGCCGGGGAGCTGTTTTTT. It translates to CAWSYTLGAGELFF.